The T cell receptor beta chain described here comes from a study of response to subunit inactivated influenza vaccine. Study-wide results and caveats: The authors suggested that few new T cells are recruited per seasonal influenza vaccination.

The CDR3 length is 13 residues. The V end lost 5 bases, the J end lost 8 bases, and 15 bases lay between the germline ends. The germline V gene has CDR1 LNHNV and CDR2 YYDKDF (reference sequence). TCRdb re-analysed the RT-PCR reads in MiXCR, keeping a single row per CDR3 protein. The sample contains more than 700,000 distinct CDR3 sequences, about 20% of which appear only once. This clonotype was observed a handful of times. Antigen unknown. The clonotype comes from a man aged 50 to 59 who received an inactivated influenza vaccine. The chain has TRBV15 and TRBJ1-2, with D possibly matching TRBD1 (5 bases). The source material was PBMCs from blood, sampled about 5 days after vaccination. The CDR3 sequence is CATSGGREDGYTF. CDR3 DNA: TGTGCCACCAGCGGAGGCAGGGAAGACGGCTACACCTTC.